This T cell receptor beta chain was recovered during a study of regulatory T cells in long-lasting Graves disease. Specified time point: newly diagnosed GD, antithyroid drugs for less than 3 months. PBMC-derived RNA was used for the TCR library. About 8.8 milliliters of peripheral blood were drawn into EDTA tubes. Construction of TCR beta libraries relied on iRepertoire HTBI primers and on Arm-PCR targeting CDR3 regions. TCRdb reanalysed the multiplex PCR reads using MiXCR and keeps one entry per CDR3 protein. The table records around 500,000 distinct CDR3 sequences, about 13% of them present only once. This clonotype was counted ten times or more. The same specimen was also included in a second study, on T cells in Graves' hyperthyroidism and ophthalmopathy.

The material was peripheral blood mononuclear cells (PBMCs), obtained at new diagnosis, from a patient treated with antithyroid drugs. The TCR originated in a young man with Graves disease.

The CDR3 loop reads CSVLAGGPEQYF. CDR3 in DNA: TGCAGTGTTCTAGCGGGAGGTCCCGAGCAGTACTTC. The rearrangement uses TRBV20-1 and TRBJ2-7, with 11 bases that match TRBD2. CDR1 is DFQATT and CDR2 is SNEGSKA in the germline V gene (reference sequence). V dropped 7 bases and J dropped 6; count of bases not matched to a gene: 5. This CDR3 has 12 amino acids.